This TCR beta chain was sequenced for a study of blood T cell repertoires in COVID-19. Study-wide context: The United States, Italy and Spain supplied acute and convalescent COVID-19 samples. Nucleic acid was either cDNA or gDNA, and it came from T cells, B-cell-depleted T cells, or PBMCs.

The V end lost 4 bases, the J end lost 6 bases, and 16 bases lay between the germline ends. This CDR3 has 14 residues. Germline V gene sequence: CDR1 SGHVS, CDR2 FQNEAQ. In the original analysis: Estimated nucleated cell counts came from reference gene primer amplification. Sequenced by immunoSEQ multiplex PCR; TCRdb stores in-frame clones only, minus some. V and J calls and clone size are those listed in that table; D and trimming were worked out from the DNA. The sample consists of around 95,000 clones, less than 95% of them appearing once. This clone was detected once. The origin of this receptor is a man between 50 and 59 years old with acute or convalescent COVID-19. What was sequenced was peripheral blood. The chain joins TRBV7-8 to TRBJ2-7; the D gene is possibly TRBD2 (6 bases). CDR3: CASSYPGELTEQYF. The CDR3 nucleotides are TGTGCCAGCAGCTACCCGGGAGAACTAACCGAGCAGTACTTC.